The 17 T cell receptor beta chains below all came from one sample that was sequenced in a study of cytomegalovirus exposure and HLA in healthy donors. 60 Vbeta and 13 Jbeta primers were used in PCR. Assay: immunoSEQ multiplex PCR; the TCRdb copy retains only in-frame clones and omits some. The sample records around 100,000 clones, around 74% being singletons. The sample taken for sequencing was PBMCs. The source of these receptors is a man aged 25 to 40 in good health and CMV-seropositive.

V usage is TRBV13 and J usage is TRBJ2-7; 12 bases agree with TRBD1. Germline V gives CDR1 PRHDT, CDR2 FYEKMQ (reference sequence). V trimming: 6 bases; J trimming: 7 bases; junction bases outside the gene matches: 10. CDR3 length: 15 residues. CDR3 in amino acids: CASSFGTGGFREQYF. The CDR3 DNA reads TGTGCCAGCAGTTTCGGGACAGGGGGCTTCAGAGAGCAGTACTTC.

This sequence joins TRBV19 and TRBJ1-1; D gene ambiguous. The CDR3 loop spans 16 amino acids. The V gene's germline CDR1 is LNHDA and CDR2 SQIVND (reference sequence). Trimming left V 6 bases short and J 2 bases short, with 19 bases between. CDR3 amino acids: CASSPNRRRTNTEAFF. CDR3 in DNA: TGTGCCAGTAGCCCGAACCGCAGACGGACTAACACTGAAGCTTTCTTT.

The chain combines TRBV19 with TRBJ2-7; a possible D gene is TRBD2 (5 bases). CDR1 and CDR2 (germline): LNHDA, SQIVND (reference sequence). V was pared by 5 bases and J by 2 bases, with 13 bases between. The CDR3 runs 14 residues. The CDR3 spells CASSAPRGTYEQYF. In DNA, the CDR3 is TGTGCCAGTAGTGCGCCCCGGGGAACCTACGAGCAGTACTTC.

This chain uses TRBV29-1 with TRBJ2-5, with 9 bases matching TRBD1. The J call is uncertain, as TRBJ2-7 better fits the DNA end. The germline CDR1 and CDR2 sequences are SQVTM and ANQGSEA. The CDR3 has 13 residues. For the CDR3, the DNA is TGCAGCGCCCGGGGGGACAGGGCCCACGAGCAGTACTTC. Its translation: CSARGDRAHEQYF.

This chain links TRBV9 with TRBJ1-6; 7 nucleotides agree with TRBD1. V shed 3 bases, J shed 8 bases, and the junction held 8 bases outside the gene matches. Looked up from germline, CDR1 is SGDLS and CDR2 is YYNGEE. CDR3 size: 15 residues. This CDR3 reads CASSDYGQVDSPLHF. As DNA, the CDR3 is TGTGCCAGCAGCGACTATGGACAGGTTGATTCACCCCTCCACTTT.

The rearrangement joins TRBV7-2 to TRBJ1-3; D is perhaps TRBD1 (6 bases). With 7 bases removed from V and 4 bases from J, the gap between germline ends came to 8 bases. The CDR3 length is 12 residues. Germline CDR1 is SGHTA and CDR2 is FQGNSA. The CDR3 bases are TGTGCCAGCAAAGGGGGAGGAAACACCATATATTTT. Translating it yields CASKGGGNTIYF.

A word on this clone: Other DNA sequences within the sample encode an identical CDR3. The chain is built from TRBV6-5 and TRBJ1-1; 7 bases are a match to TRBD1. Germline V lookup: CDR1 MNHEY, CDR2 SVGAGI. The CDR3 is 15 residues long. V gave up 5 bases and J gave up 1 base; unmatched junction bases: 7. The CDR3 nucleotides are TGTGCCAGCAGTAAAAGACAGGGTGGGAACACTGAAGCTTTCTTT. Its translation is CASSKRQGGNTEAFF.

This sequence joins TRBV11-2 and TRBJ2-2, with a possible D match to TRBD2 (6 bases). Trimming took off 4 bases at V and 8 bases at J, with 14 bases between the two ends. The CDR3 is made up of 14 amino acids. Germline-derived CDR1 and CDR2 are SGHAT and FQNNGV. The CDR3 nucleotides are TGTGCCAGCAGCTCCCGGGGGATAGTGGGGGAGCTGTTTTTT. Translated: CASSSRGIVGELFF.

The chain combines TRBV6-5 with TRBJ1-2, with TRBD1 matching over 7 bases. Trimming at V came to 2 bases and at J to 11 bases, leaving 5 bases not matched to a gene. The germline V gene encodes CDR1 MNHEY and CDR2 SVGAGI. The CDR3 runs 12 residues. CDR3 sequence (DNA): TGTGCCAGCAGTTACGAGGGACAGCTATACACCTTC. Encoded protein: CASSYEGQLYTF.

This clone was counted a few times. The rearrangement links TRBV28 to TRBJ2-2, with 10 bases aligning to TRBD1. V dropped 7 bases and J dropped 9; count of bases not matched to a gene: 8. Per the germline V gene, CDR1 is MDHEN and CDR2 is SYDVKM. The CDR3 runs 14 residues. Here the CDR3 reads CASISGQGSRELFF. The CDR3 DNA follows: TGTGCCAGCATCTCGGGACAGGGGAGCCGGGAGCTGTTTTTT.

The CDR3: CASSPRTSGTGELFF. The CDR3 DNA sequence: TGTGCCAGCAGTCCCCGGACTAGCGGCACCGGGGAGCTGTTTTTT. The chain carries TRBV6-6 and TRBJ2-2, with 10 bases matching TRBD2. The CDR3 extends over 15 amino acids. Trimming took 5 bases from V and 4 from J; bases not matched to a gene: 4. From germline, CDR1 is MNHNY and CDR2 SVGAGI (reference sequence).

V usage is TRBV6-5 and J usage is TRBJ1-5; 9 bases are a match to TRBD1. The CDR3 has 15 amino acids. Unmatched junction bases numbered 4, after V lost 3 bases and J lost 4 bases. Per germline, CDR1 MNHEY and CDR2 SVGAGI. CDR3: CASSYRDRANQPQHF. The CDR3 coding sequence is TGTGCCAGCAGTTATAGGGACAGGGCTAATCAGCCCCAGCATTTT.

The rearrangement joins TRBV27 to TRBJ2-7, with a possible D match to TRBD1 (5 bases). V shed 3 bases and J shed 4 bases, with 10 bases lying between them. Germline CDR1 MNHEY, CDR2 SMNVEV (reference sequence). The CDR3 totals 13 residues. The CDR3 region is CASSLGRAYEQYF. The CDR3 coding sequence is TGTGCCAGCAGTTTGGGCAGGGCTTACGAGCAGTACTTC.

The chain combines TRBV6-1 with TRBJ1-6; 7 bases line up with TRBD1. The J segment lost 7 bases and the V segment lost 0 bases, leaving 6 bases of the junction unmatched. CDR1 is MNHNS, CDR2 SASEGT, per germline. The CDR3 covers 16 residues. The CDR3 nucleotides read TGTGCCAGCAGTGAAGCTCGGACAGGTGGAAATTCACCCCTCCACTTT. Protein product: CASSEARTGGNSPLHF.

This chain connects TRBV19 to TRBJ1-5; D not certain. The length of the CDR3 is 12 residues. The germline gives CDR1 LNHDA, CDR2 SQIVND (reference sequence). The CDR3 sequence is CATRAGNQPQHF. DNA for the CDR3: TGTGCTACCCGTGCGGGGAATCAGCCCCAGCATTTT.

On this clone: Compared with germline, one end of the junction differs, possibly owing to a read error. The chain is built from TRBV30 and TRBJ1-2; perhaps TRBD1 as D (5 bases). Germline V gene data show CDR1 as GTSNPN and CDR2 as SVGIG (reference sequence). The CDR3 is 14 amino acids. CDR3 protein: CAWSIATGVCGYPF. The CDR3 DNA sequence: TGTGCCTGGAGTATTGCGACGGGGGTCTGTGGCTACCCCTTC.

In this sample, this clone turned up a few times. The rearrangement uses TRBV5-1 and TRBJ2-3; the match to TRBD2 covers 8 bases. Losses at the gene ends were 0 bases for V and 4 bases for J; bases not matched to a gene: 10. The CDR3 length is 17 residues. In germline, CDR1 is SGHRS, CDR2 YFSETQ. CDR3 loop: CASSLGSGGLIADTQYF. In DNA, the CDR3 is TGCGCCAGCAGCTTGGGAAGCGGGGGACTCATAGCAGATACGCAGTATTTT.